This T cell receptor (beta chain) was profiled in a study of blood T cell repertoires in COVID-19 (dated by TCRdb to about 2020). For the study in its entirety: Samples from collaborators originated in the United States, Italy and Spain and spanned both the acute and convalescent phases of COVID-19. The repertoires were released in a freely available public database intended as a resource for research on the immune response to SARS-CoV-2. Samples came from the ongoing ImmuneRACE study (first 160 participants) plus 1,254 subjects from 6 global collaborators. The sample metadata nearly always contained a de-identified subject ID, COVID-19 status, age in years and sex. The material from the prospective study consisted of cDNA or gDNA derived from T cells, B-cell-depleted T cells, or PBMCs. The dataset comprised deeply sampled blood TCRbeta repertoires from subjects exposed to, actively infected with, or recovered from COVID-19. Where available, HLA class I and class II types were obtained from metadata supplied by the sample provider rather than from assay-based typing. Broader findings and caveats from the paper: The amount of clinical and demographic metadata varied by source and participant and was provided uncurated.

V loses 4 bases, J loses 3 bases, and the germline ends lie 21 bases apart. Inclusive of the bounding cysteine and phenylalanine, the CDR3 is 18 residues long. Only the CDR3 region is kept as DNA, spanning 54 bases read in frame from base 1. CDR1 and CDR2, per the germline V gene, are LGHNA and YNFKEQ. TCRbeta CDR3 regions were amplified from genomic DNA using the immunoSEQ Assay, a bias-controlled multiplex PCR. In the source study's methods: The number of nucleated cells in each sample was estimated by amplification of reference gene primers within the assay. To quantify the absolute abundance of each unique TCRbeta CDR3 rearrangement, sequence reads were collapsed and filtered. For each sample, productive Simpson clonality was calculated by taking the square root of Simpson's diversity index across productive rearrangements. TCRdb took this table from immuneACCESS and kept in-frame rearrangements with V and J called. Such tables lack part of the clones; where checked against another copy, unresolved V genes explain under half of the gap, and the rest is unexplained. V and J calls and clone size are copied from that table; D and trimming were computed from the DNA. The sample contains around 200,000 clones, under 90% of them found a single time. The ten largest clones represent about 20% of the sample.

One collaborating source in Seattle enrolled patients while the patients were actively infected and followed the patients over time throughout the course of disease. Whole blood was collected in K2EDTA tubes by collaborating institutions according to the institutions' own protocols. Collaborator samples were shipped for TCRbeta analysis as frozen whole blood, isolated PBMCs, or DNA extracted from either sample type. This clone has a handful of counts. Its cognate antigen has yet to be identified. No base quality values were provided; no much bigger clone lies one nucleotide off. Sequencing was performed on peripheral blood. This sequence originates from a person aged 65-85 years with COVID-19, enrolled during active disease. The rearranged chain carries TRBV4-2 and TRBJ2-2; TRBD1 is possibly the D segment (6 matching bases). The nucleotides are TGTGCCAGCAGCCGCCAGGGCCAATCAGGGGTGGACACCGGGGAGCTGTTTTTT. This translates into CASSRQGQSGVDTGELFF.